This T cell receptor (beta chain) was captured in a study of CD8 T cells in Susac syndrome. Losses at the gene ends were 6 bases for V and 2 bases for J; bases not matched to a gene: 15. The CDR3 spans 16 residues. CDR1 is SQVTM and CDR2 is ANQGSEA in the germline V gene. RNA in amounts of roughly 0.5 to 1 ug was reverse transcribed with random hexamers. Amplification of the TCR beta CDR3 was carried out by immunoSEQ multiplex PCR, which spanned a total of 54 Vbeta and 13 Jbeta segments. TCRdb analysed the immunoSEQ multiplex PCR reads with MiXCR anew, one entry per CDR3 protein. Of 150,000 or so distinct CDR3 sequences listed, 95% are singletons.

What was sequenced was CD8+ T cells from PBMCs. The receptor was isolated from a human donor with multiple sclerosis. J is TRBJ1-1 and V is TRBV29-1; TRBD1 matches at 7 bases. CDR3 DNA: TGCAGCGTCAAGACAGGGCGCACCACTACTAACACTGAAGCTTTCTTT. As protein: CSVKTGRTTTNTEAFF. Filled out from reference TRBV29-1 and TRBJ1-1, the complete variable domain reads SAVISQKPSRDICQRGTSLTIQCQVDSQVTMMFWYRQQPGQSLTLIATANQGSEATYESGFVIDKFPISRPNLTFSTLTVSNMSPEDSSIYLCSVKTGRTTTNTEAFFGQGTRLTVV.